The next 15 T cell receptor beta chains were all read from a single sample in a study of cytomegalovirus exposure and HLA in healthy donors. The PCR made use of 60 Vbeta and 13 Jbeta primers. Repertoires were generated with immunoSEQ multiplex PCR, while TCRdb's copy carries only in-frame clones and drops some. The sample contains 150,000 or so clones, 75% to 80% of which appear only once. Sample: PBMCs. The source is a middle-aged man in good health and CMV-seropositive.

CDR3 DNA sequence: TGTGCCAGCAGTGGACAAACAGGGGTCCATTACGAGCAGTACTTC. It encodes CASSGQTGVHYEQYF. The chain has TRBV6-1 and TRBJ2-7; 7 nucleotides match TRBD1. Germline CDR1 MNHNS, CDR2 SASEGT. Trimming cost V 4 bases and J 4 bases; bases outside gene matches: 10. There are 15 residues in the CDR3.

The chain uses TRBV27 and TRBJ1-1; D is unresolved. Trimming stripped 4 bases from V and 11 bases from J, with 14 bases between. This CDR3 contains 12 residues. From germline, CDR1 is MNHEY and CDR2 SMNVEV (reference sequence). The DNA for the CDR3 is TGTGCCAGCAGTTCCCAGTCCCGGGTGGCTTTCTTT. Protein product: CASSSQSRVAFF.

The chain combines TRBV5-1 with TRBJ1-5; D is possibly TRBD1 (6 bases). V was clipped by 6 bases and J by 4 bases, with 17 bases between them. The CDR3 extends over 15 amino acids. Per the germline V gene, CDR1 is SGHRS and CDR2 is YFSETQ. The CDR3: CASKVGAGSNQPQHF. Written as DNA, the CDR3 is TGCGCCAGCAAGGTGGGGGCAGGTAGTAATCAGCCCCAGCATTTT.

This clone turned up a few times. The chain combines TRBV6-1 with TRBJ2-7, with 8 bases that match TRBD2. There are 16 residues in the CDR3. V gave up 0 bases and J gave up 4 bases; unmatched junction bases: 8. The germline V gene has CDR1 MNHNS and CDR2 SASEGT. The DNA of the CDR3 is TGTGCCAGCAGTGAAGCTCCTGGCGGGAGGATGTACGAGCAGTACTTC. The encoded protein is CASSEAPGGRMYEQYF.

This clone occurred a few times. The rearrangement joins TRBV30 to TRBJ1-1, with D tentatively TRBD1 (6 bases). Germline V gene lookup returns CDR1 GTSNPN and CDR2 SVGIG (reference sequence). The CDR3 spans 15 residues. V lost 1 base and J 5 bases, leaving 17 bases between the germline ends. DNA of the CDR3: TGTGCCTGGAGTGGTGTACCAGGGGCGCGGACTGAAGCTTTCTTT. Translated: CAWSGVPGARTEAFF.

The chain carries TRBV5-1 and TRBJ2-7; 9 nucleotides line up with TRBD2. The CDR3 sequence is 16 residues long. Per the germline V gene, CDR1 is SGHRS and CDR2 is YFSETQ. The ends lost 3 bases at V and 3 bases at J; junction bases unmatched: 10. The chain's CDR3 is CASSSAWGGGDYEQYF. CDR3 DNA sequence: TGCGCCAGCAGCTCCGCCTGGGGCGGGGGGGACTACGAGCAGTACTTC.

The sample holds a few counts of this clone. This sequence joins TRBV19 and TRBJ1-1; TRBD1 matches 10 bases. The CDR3 is 15 amino acids. The V segment lost 10 bases and the J segment 2 bases; nucleotides outside the gene matches: 10. Germline CDR1 and CDR2: LNHDA and SQIVND (reference sequence). In DNA, the CDR3 is TGTGCCACAGGGACAGGGGCAATTCTCAACACTGAAGCTTTCTTT. As protein: CATGTGAILNTEAFF. Supplemented by reference TRBV19 and TRBJ1-1, the full variable domain reads DGGITQSPKYLFRKEGQNVTLSCEQNLNHDAMYWYRQDPGQGLRLIYYSQIVNDFQKGDIAEGYSVSREKKESFPLTVTSAQKNPTAFYLCATGTGAILNTEAFFGQGTRLTVV.

The V gene is TRBV25-1, the J gene TRBJ2-3; possible D gene TRBD2, 5 bases. Trimming removed 3 bases from V and 2 bases from J, with 12 bases in between. The germline V gene has CDR1 MGHDK and CDR2 SYGVNS. This CDR3 contains 15 residues. The CDR3 loop is CASSDAGAITDTQYF. Written as DNA, the CDR3 is TGTGCCAGCAGTGACGCGGGCGCCATCACAGATACGCAGTATTTT.

This chain links TRBV5-1 with TRBJ2-7, with TRBD1 identical over 12 bases. The V segment lost 4 bases and the J segment 6 bases; nucleotides outside the gene matches: 5. CDR1 and CDR2 (germline): SGHRS, YFSETQ. The CDR3 has 14 residues. Here the CDR3 reads CASSPGQGAREQYF. The CDR3 DNA reads as TGCGCCAGCAGCCCGGGACAGGGGGCTCGCGAGCAGTACTTC.

This clone was counted a few times. CDR3 amino acids: CASSYSMPGGRGYTF. The CDR3 bases are TGTGCCAGCAGTTACTCGATGCCAGGGGGCCGTGGCTACACCTTC. This chain uses TRBV6-5 with TRBJ1-2, with 8 nucleotides matching TRBD1. CDR3 size: 15 residues. Germline V gene sequence: CDR1 MNHEY, CDR2 SVGAGI. J gave up 7 bases and V 0 bases, and 7 bases lay outside the gene matches.

This clone came up a few times. At one end the junction does not follow the germline gene, possibly because of a read error. The V call is TRBV5-1, the J call TRBJ2-1; a possible D gene is TRBD2 (6 bases). Germline loops: CDR1 SGHRS, CDR2 YFSETQ. There are 15 residues in the CDR3. CDR3: CASRLAGRRDNEQFF. CDR3 in DNA: TGCGCCAGCAGATTGGCAGGTCGGAGGGACAATGAGCAGTTCTTC. The full variable domain, in which reference TRBV5-1 and TRBJ2-1 provide the parts outside the CDR3, is KAGVTQTPRYLIKTRGQQVTLSCSPISGHRSVSWYQQTPGQGLQFLFEYFSETQRNKGNFPGRFSGRQFSNSRSEMNVSTLELGDSALYLCASRLAGRRDNEQFFGPGTRLTVL.

For the CDR3, the DNA is TGCGCCAGCAGTGCCGGGACAGGGGGTAGAGATGAGCAGTTCTTC. This gives the protein CASSAGTGGRDEQFF. The J gene is TRBJ2-1, the V gene TRBV10-1; 11 nucleotides line up with TRBD1. The CDR3 is 15 residues long. Per germline, CDR1 WNHNN and CDR2 SYGVQD (reference sequence). Trimming removed 4 bases from V and 8 bases from J; junction bases left unmatched: 7.

This rearrangement joins TRBV14 to TRBJ2-1; 11 bases are a match to TRBD2. J lost 0 bases, V lost 2 bases, and 15 bases had no gene match. The germline V gene has CDR1 SGHDN and CDR2 FVKESK. The CDR3 is 21 residues long. The CDR3, as DNA: TGTGCCAGCAGCCAAAGGTTGGGTAAGTCTAGCGGGAGGCCCTCCTACAATGAGCAGTTCTTC. Protein: CASSQRLGKSSGRPSYNEQFF.

V usage is TRBV5-6 and J usage is TRBJ2-3; no clear D. CDR1 SGHDT and CDR2 YYEEEE come from the germline V gene. V gave up 1 base and J gave up 0 bases, with 3 bases separating them. The CDR3 is 13 residues long. The CDR3 here is CASSLLSTDTQYF. CDR3 bases: TGTGCCAGCAGCTTGTTAAGCACAGATACGCAGTATTTT.

The V gene is TRBV9, the J gene TRBJ2-7; TRBD1 matches at 9 bases. J was trimmed by 2 bases and V by 3 bases; bases with no gene match: 6. The CDR3 totals 15 residues. Germline-derived CDR1 and CDR2 are SGDLS and YYNGEE. The CDR3 loop reads CASSEGGDRAYEQYF. The CDR3 DNA sequence: TGTGCCAGCAGCGAGGGGGGGGACAGGGCCTACGAGCAGTACTTC.